This TCR beta chain was sequenced for a study of OX40 agonist ivuxolimab in advanced cancers. About the research overall: Given to patients was ivuxolimab, an agonistic anti-OX40 (CD134) antibody. Under the entry rules, prior anti-PD-1, anti-PD-L1 or anti-CTLA-4 therapy was allowed, and around 36% had some. General observations from the study: Both CD4+ and CD8+ T cell populations in blood had undergone clonal expansion by week 6 at 0.1 to 3.0 mg/kg.

Ends included, the CDR3 has 16 residues. This clone was picked up a small number of times. Its matching antigen is unknown. It is unclear where the CDR3 begins or ends on the DNA, so no DNA is shown, and the CDR3 is as TCRdb lists it. Measured with immunoSEQ multiplex PCR; TCRdb has only the in-frame clones, and not every one. Here the sample spans under 85,000 clones, just under 80% being singletons. Blood draws occurred at baseline, cycle 4 day 1, and cycle 7 day 1. The input for sequencing was CD4+ or CD8+ T cells sorted from blood, taken in a trial of the OX40 agonist ivuxolimab. The source of this sequence is an adult with an advanced solid tumor such as melanoma, head and neck, liver or kidney cancer. The genes are TRBV12-1 and TRBJ2-5; the table's TRBD2 call for D was not verified on the DNA. TRBV12-1 is an annotated pseudogene. The CDR3 reads CASSFGAGTSEETQYF.